The clone carrying this TCR beta chain was detected many times. Antigen unknown. The data derive from a study of metastatic and nonmetastatic thyroid tumors. The overall study: Where malignant and benign thyroid patients were concerned, repertoires were compared across blood and tumor or nodule tissue. Findings of the study overall: Benign nodules were reported to have significantly lower TCR beta diversity than malignant thyroid tumors, in blood and tumor.

Per the study methods: The distant-metastasis classifier for papillary thyroid cancer was built from CDR3 differences across clinicopathological groups. TCRdb recomputed clones from the PCR reads via MiXCR. What appears here as the V and J calls and clone size reflects TCRdb's work, not the paper's. Among about 21,000 clones, approximately 20% were seen once, and the ten largest hold 21%. Each patient came to thyroid surgery without any prior treatment (of any kind). The CDR3 covers 15 residues. The germline CDR1 and CDR2 sequences are SEHNR and FQNEAQ (reference sequence). The V gene end was trimmed by 6 bases and the J gene end by 5 bases; junction bases not matched to a gene: 9.

V usage is TRBV7-9 and J usage is TRBJ2-3, with 9 positions matching TRBD2. The TCR sequence derives from a male donor with papillary thyroid cancer or a benign thyroid nodule (not recorded which). Some clones in this sample may be carry-over from other donors' samples. Sequenced material: blood. The CDR3 here is CASRARASGVDTQYF. CDR3 nucleotide sequence: TGTGCCAGCAGGGCCAGGGCTAGCGGGGTAGATACGCAGTATTTT.